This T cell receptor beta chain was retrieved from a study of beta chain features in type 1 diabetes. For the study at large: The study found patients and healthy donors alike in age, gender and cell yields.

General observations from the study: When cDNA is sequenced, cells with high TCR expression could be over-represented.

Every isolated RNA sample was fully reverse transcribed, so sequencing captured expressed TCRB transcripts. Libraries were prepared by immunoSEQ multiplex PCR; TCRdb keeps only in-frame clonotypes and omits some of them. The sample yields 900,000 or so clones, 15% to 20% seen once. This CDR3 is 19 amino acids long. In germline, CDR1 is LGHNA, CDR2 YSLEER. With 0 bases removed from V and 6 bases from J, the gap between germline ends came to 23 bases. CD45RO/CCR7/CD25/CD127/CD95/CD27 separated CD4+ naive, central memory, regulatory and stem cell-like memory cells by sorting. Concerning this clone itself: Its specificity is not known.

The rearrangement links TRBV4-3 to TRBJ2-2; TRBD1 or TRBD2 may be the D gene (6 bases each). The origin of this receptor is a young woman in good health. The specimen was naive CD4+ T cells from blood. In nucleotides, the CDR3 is TGCGCCAGCAGCCAAGAGGGATACGGGGGCTCCCGTTTCGCCGGGGAGCTGTTTTTT. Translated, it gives CASSQEGYGGSRFAGELFF.